Sequencing of this TCR beta chain was carried out in a study of cytomegalovirus exposure and HLA in healthy donors. Notes on the study in general: The study put 150 to 200 TCR beta chains on its list as cytomegalovirus-associated. Analyses of presence/absence relied on an assumption of roughly uniform sequencing depth across donors. In a later analysis, TCR beta V- and J-gene trimming was associated with a missense DCLRE1C variant. Immune exposure information comprised only CMV serostatus.

60 Vbeta and 13 Jbeta primers were used in PCR. Produced via immunoSEQ multiplex PCR; TCRdb's table is partial and in-frame only. Found here are 90,000 or so clones, about 76% of them singletons; the top ten hold about 9.4%. Notes on this clone: Its antigen is undetermined.

There are 14 residues in the CDR3. Trimming left V 2 bases short and J 6 bases short, with 10 bases between. The germline CDR1 and CDR2 sequences are SEHNR and FQNEAQ (reference sequence). Sequencing used PBMCs. The chain employs TRBV7-9 and TRBJ1-4; D uncertain. The receptor was isolated from a young man in good health and CMV-seropositive. CDR3 nucleotides: TGTGCCAGCAGCTTATCGGGGTTTTATGAAAAACTGTTTTTT. It codes for CASSLSGFYEKLFF.